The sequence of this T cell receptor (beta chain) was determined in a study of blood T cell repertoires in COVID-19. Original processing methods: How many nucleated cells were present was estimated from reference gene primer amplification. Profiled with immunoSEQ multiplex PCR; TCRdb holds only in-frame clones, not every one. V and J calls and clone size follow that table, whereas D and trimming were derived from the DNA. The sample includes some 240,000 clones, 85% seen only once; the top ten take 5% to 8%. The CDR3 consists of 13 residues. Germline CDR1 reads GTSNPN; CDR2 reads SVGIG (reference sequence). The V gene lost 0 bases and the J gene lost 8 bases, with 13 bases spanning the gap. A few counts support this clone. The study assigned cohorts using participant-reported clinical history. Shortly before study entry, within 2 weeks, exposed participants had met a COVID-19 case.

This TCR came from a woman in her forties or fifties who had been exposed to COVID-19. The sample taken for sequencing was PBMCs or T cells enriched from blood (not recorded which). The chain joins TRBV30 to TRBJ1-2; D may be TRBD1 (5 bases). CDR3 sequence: CAWSVEGLGGYTF. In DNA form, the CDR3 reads TGTGCCTGGAGTGTTGAGGGACTTGGGGGCTACACCTTC.